This TCR beta chain was sequenced in a study of T cell responses to AZD1222 COVID-19 vaccine. Trimming stripped 1 base from V and 9 bases from J, with 21 bases between. This CDR3 is 16 amino acids long. CDR1 SGHVS and CDR2 FQNEAQ come from the germline V gene. Study-wide results and limits: Dominant CD4 TCR responses targeted spike regions 160-218 and 743-854.

This clone was found a few times. Its specificity is not known. TCRdb keeps only in-frame clones here, not all; method: immunoSEQ multiplex PCR. The sample carries about 66,000 clones, 88% recorded once. The source was peripheral blood, collected 28 days after the second dose of the MenACWY control vaccine. This sequence originates from an adult who received the MenACWY meningococcal vaccine as a control. This sequence joins TRBV7-8 and TRBJ1-1; possibly TRBD1 for D (5 bases). CDR3 sequence reads: CASSLDRGPLELKAFF. CDR3 in DNA: TGTGCCAGCAGCTTAGATCGGGGCCCGCTGGAGTTAAAAGCTTTCTTT.